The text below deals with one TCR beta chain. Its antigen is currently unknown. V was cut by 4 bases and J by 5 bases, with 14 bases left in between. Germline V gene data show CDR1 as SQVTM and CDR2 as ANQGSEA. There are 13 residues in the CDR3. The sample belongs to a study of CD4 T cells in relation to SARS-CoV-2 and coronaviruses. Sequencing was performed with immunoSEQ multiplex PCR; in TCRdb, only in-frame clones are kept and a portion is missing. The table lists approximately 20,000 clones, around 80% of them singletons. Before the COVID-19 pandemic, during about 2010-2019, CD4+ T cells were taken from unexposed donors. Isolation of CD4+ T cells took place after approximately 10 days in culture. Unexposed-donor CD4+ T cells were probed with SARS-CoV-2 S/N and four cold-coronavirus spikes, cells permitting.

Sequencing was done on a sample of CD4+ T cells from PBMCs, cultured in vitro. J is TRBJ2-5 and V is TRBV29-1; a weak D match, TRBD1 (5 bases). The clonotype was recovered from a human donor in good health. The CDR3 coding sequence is TGCAGCGTTGGAAACAGACAGTGGGAGACCCAGTACTTC. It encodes CSVGNRQWETQYF.